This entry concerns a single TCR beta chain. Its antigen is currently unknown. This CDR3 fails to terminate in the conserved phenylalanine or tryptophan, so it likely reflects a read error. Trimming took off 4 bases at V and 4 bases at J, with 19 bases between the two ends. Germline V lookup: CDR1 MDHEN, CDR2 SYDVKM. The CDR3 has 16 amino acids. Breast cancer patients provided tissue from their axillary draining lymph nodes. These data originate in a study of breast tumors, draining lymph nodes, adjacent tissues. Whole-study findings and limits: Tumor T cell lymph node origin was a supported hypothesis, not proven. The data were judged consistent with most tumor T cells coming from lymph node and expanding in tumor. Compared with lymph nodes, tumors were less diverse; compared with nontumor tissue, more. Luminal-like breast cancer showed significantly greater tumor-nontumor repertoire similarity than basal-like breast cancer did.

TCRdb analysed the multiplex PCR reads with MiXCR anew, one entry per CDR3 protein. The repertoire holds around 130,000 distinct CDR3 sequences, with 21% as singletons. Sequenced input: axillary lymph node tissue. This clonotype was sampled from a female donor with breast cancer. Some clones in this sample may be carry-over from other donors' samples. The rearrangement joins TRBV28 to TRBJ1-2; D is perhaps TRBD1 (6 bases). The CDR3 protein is CASSSFDLTGSYGYTL. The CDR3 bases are TGTGCCAGCAGTTCCTTCGATTTAACAGGGTCCTATGGCTACACCCTC.